The 15 T cell receptor beta chains in this list originate from one sample, sequenced in a study of siplizumab effects on memory and regulatory T cells. Some clones are missing from TCRdb's copy, which holds only in-frame ones; the method was immunoSEQ multiplex PCR. The sample contains 90,000 to 110,000 clones, about 90% of which appear only once. Sequenced input: Tregs sorted from blood. The receptors were gathered from a human donor in good health.

The V call is TRBV9, the J call TRBJ2-7, with no clear D. Trimming removed 1 base from V and 0 bases from J, with 5 bases in between. CDR1 and CDR2 (germline): SGDLS, YYNGEE. CDR3 length equals 13 residues. CDR3: CASSVQDSYEQYF. The CDR3, as DNA: TGTGCCAGCAGCGTACAGGACTCCTACGAGCAGTACTTC.

The chain employs TRBV2 and TRBJ2-3; 13 nucleotides line up with TRBD2. The CDR3 is 13 amino acids. Germline V CDR1 and CDR2: SNHLY, FYNNEI. Germline trimming cut 10 bases from V and 10 bases from J; bases unmatched to any gene: 8. The DNA of the CDR3 is TGTGCCACCTCCGGGACTAGCGGGGTCGCGCAGTATTTT. It codes for CATSGTSGVAQYF. Drawing the rest from reference TRBV2 and TRBJ2-3, the complete variable domain is EPEVTQTPSHQVTQMGQEVILRCVPISNHLYFYWYRQILGQKVEFLVSFYNNEISEKSEIFDDQFSVERPDGSNFTLKIRSTKLEDSAMYFCATSGTSGVAQYFGPGTRLTVL.

CDR3 amino acids: CASSGGTSGSSEQFF. The CDR3 DNA follows: TGTGCCAGCAGTGGCGGGACTAGCGGGTCTAGTGAGCAGTTCTTC. The chain employs TRBV2 and TRBJ2-1; 12 bases fit TRBD2. The V gene end was trimmed by 4 bases and the J gene end by 9 bases; junction bases not matched to a gene: 7. CDR3 length equals 15 residues. Germline V gene lookup returns CDR1 SNHLY and CDR2 FYNNEI.

The chain carries TRBV4-2 and TRBJ2-3; D might be TRBD2 (5 bases). The CDR3 sequence is 18 residues long. CDR1 is LGHNA, CDR2 YNFKEQ, per germline. The V gene lost 0 bases and the J gene lost 0 bases, with 16 bases spanning the gap. The CDR3: CASSQEWRSKKSTDTQYF. As DNA, the CDR3 is TGTGCCAGCAGCCAAGAATGGAGGAGCAAAAAGAGCACAGATACGCAGTATTTT.

The chain links TRBV5-1 to TRBJ2-7; 9 positions agree with TRBD1. This CDR3 spans 14 amino acids. Germline V CDR1 and CDR2: SGHRS, YFSETQ. V was clipped by 3 bases and J by 5 bases; unmatched bases: 6. The CDR3 bases are TGCGCCAGCAGCTGGGGGGACAGGGTGGACGAGCAGTACTTC. Translating gives CASSWGDRVDEQYF.

The chain has TRBV10-3 and TRBJ1-1, with a weak D call TRBD1 (6 bases). Germline V gene sequence: CDR1 ENHRY, CDR2 SYGVKD. V lost 11 bases to trimming and J lost 4 bases, with 17 bases between them. The CDR3 has 13 residues. CDR3 DNA sequence: TGTGCCGTACAGGGAGAAGAGGCCACTGAAGCTTTCTTT. Amino acids: CAVQGEEATEAFF.

The chain employs TRBV7-8 and TRBJ1-1, with unresolved D. In germline, CDR1 is SGHVS, CDR2 FQNEAQ. This CDR3 spans 14 amino acids. Trimming cost V 5 bases and J 1 base, with 11 bases left between them. The DNA of the CDR3 is TGTGCCAGCAGCCCCACCCCTGGGAACACTGAAGCTTTCTTT. Translation: CASSPTPGNTEAFF.

This clone was counted between two and nine times. An end of the junction differs from the germline gene, which may be a read error. The chain carries TRBV7-7 and TRBJ2-4, with D unresolved. The CDR3 is 16 amino acids. Germline V gene data show CDR1 as SSHAT and CDR2 as FNYEAQ (reference sequence). CDR3 sequence (DNA): TGTGCTAGCAGCTTCGAGGTTCTACTAGCCAAAAACATTCAGTACTTC. Residues: CASSFEVLLAKNIQYF.

This clone has a single count. V gene TRBV5-1 combines with J gene TRBJ1-6, with D perhaps matching TRBD1 (5 bases). The V gene's germline CDR1 is SGHRS and CDR2 YFSETQ. V lost 1 base and J lost 3, with 11 bases in between. This CDR3 region has 16 residues. The CDR3 loop is CASSLRGDSYNSPLHF. Here the CDR3 DNA reads TGCGCCAGCAGCTTGAGGGGCGACAGCTATAATTCACCCCTCCACTTT.

The chain links TRBV7-9 to TRBJ2-3; the match to TRBD2 covers 8 bases. Germline-derived CDR1 and CDR2 are SEHNR and FQNEAQ (reference sequence). This CDR3 region has 14 residues. The V gene end was trimmed by 9 bases and the J gene end by 0 bases; junction bases not matched to a gene: 5. The CDR3 reads CASSPSGSTDTQYF. CDR3 DNA: TGTGCCAGTTCCCCTAGCGGGAGCACAGATACGCAGTATTTT.

The genes are TRBV6-1 and TRBJ1-3; 8 positions agree with TRBD1. The CDR3 sequence is 17 residues long. CDR1 and CDR2 from the germline V gene are MNHNS and SASEGT. V lost 2 bases and J lost 0; bases outside the gene matches: 6. The chain's CDR3 is CASSETAGGPSGNTIYF. The CDR3 DNA follows: TGTGCCAGCAGTGAAACGGCAGGGGGCCCCTCTGGAAACACCATATATTTT.

The V gene is TRBV7-8, the J gene TRBJ2-7, with D maybe TRBD1 (6 bases). CDR3 size: 14 residues. The V end was cut by 2 bases, the J end by 6 bases, with 14 bases between. Germline V gene sequence: CDR1 SGHVS, CDR2 FQNEAQ. This chain's CDR3 is CASSLHQGLGEQYF. The CDR3 DNA is TGTGCCAGCAGCTTACATCAGGGGCTGGGCGAGCAGTACTTC.

V is TRBV5-4 and J is TRBJ1-5; D unresolved. The CDR3 runs to 16 residues. V was trimmed by 0 bases and J by 1 base, leaving 11 bases between them. Looked up from germline, CDR1 is SGHNT and CDR2 is YYREEE (reference sequence). CDR3 nucleotides: TGTGCCAGCAGCTTGGACGGGCAAGGAAGCAATCAGCCCCAGCATTTT. This codes for CASSLDGQGSNQPQHF. Complete variable domain (other parts from reference TRBV5-4 and TRBJ1-5): ETGVTQSPTHLIKTRGQQVTLRCSSQSGHNTVSWYQQALGQGPQFIFQYYREEENGRGNFPPRFSGLQFPNYSSELNVNALELDDSALYLCASSLDGQGSNQPQHFGDGTRLSIL.

This clone showed up just once. Here the CDR3 DNA reads TGTGCCAGCAGCTTGATAGATACGCAGTATTTT. It encodes CASSLIDTQYF. This chain uses TRBV5-8 with TRBJ2-3; unclear D gene. V lost 1 base and J 5 bases, leaving 2 bases between the germline ends. The CDR3 spans 11 residues. Germline V CDR1 and CDR2: SGHTS, YDEGEE. Together with reference TRBV5-8 and TRBJ2-3, the CDR3 gives the full variable domain: EAGVTQSPTHLIKTRGQQATLRCSPISGHTSVYWYQQALGLGLQFLLWYDEGEERNRGNFPPRFSGRQFPNYSSELNVNALELEDSALYLCASSLIDTQYFGPGTRLTVL.

The chain uses TRBV10-3 and TRBJ1-3; no clear D gene. Trimming shortened V by 4 bases and J by 0 bases, and 4 bases separated the two germline ends. Germline loops: CDR1 ENHRY, CDR2 SYGVKD. This CDR3 region has 13 residues. The DNA for the CDR3 is TGTGCCATCAGTGCAGGCTCTGGAAACACCATATATTTT. Its protein is CAISAGSGNTIYF.